The clone carrying this T cell receptor beta chain was counted once. Its specificity is not known. This specimen belongs to a study of OX40 agonist ivuxolimab in advanced cancers. At the level of the study: Ivuxolimab was delivered to patients intravenously every 2 weeks at doses spanning 0.01 to 10 mg/kg. Three patients, one with hepatocellular carcinoma and two with cutaneous melanoma, responded partially. Whole-study findings and limits: Some of the lowest clonal expansion was seen in partial responders at 0.1-3.0 mg/kg. Both blood CD4+ and CD8+ T cells showed clonal growth by week 6 at 0.1 to 3.0 mg/kg.

This table comes from immunoSEQ multiplex PCR, and its TCRdb copy is limited to in-frame clones, with some not included. This sample has around 98,000 clones; around 88% occur once, and the top ten carry 0.4% to 0.65%. This TCR derives from an adult with an advanced solid tumor such as melanoma, head and neck, liver or kidney cancer. Material: CD4+ or CD8+ T cells sorted from blood, obtained in a trial of the OX40 agonist ivuxolimab.

CDR3 sequence reads: CASSTGLAENLYEQYF. The CDR3 DNA sequence: TGCGCCAGCAGCACGGGACTAGCGGAGAACCTCTACGAGCAGTACTTC. The chain combines TRBV5-1 with TRBJ2-7, with TRBD2 matching 11 bases. Germline CDR1 SGHRS, CDR2 YFSETQ. The CDR3 runs 16 residues. The V and J ends lost 4 bases and 3 bases, in that order; junction bases with no gene match: 9.